The rows below give T cell receptor beta chains drawn from one sample of a study of blood T cell repertoires in COVID-19. Sequencing was performed with immunoSEQ multiplex PCR; in TCRdb, only in-frame clones are kept and a portion is missing. The table lists 200,000 to 300,000 clones, 75% to 95% of them singletons. The sample comprised peripheral blood. The receptors originated from a young adult with COVID-19, enrolled during active disease. Each CDR3 is given with its conserved first and last residue. The D gene is left open where the match is weak. Clone size, where shown, is once, few, many, or a class for clones that have expanded.

CDR3aa | CDR3nt | abundance | j_gene | d_gene | v_gene
CASSPGGRGSYEQYF | TGCGCCAGCAGCCCCGGTGGGAGGGGCTCCTACGAGCAGTACTTC | NA | TRBJ2-7 | TRBD2 | TRBV4-1
CASSSLSGDYGYTF | TGTGCCAGCAGTTCCCTATCAGGGGACTATGGCTACACCTTC | NA | TRBJ1-2 | NA | TRBV6-5
CASSPRASGGTDTQYF | TGTGCCAGCAGCCCCCGTGCTAGCGGGGGTACAGATACGCAGTATTTT | NA | TRBJ2-3 | TRBD2 | TRBV4-2
CASSPTVDTGELFF | TGTGCCAGCAGTCCGACAGTAGACACCGGGGAGCTGTTTTTT | NA | TRBJ2-2 | NA | TRBV6-5
CASSQEGGKRETQYF | TGTGCCAGCAGCCAAGAGGGGGGGAAGCGGGAGACCCAGTACTTC | few | TRBJ2-5 | TRBD2 | TRBV4-2
CASSQAIHSNQPQHF | TGCGCCAGCAGCCAAGCAATCCATAGCAATCAGCCCCAGCATTTT | NA | TRBJ1-5 | NA | TRBV4-1
CASGLGKMGQGITGELFF | TGTGCTAGTGGTTTGGGTAAAATGGGACAGGGAATCACCGGGGAGCTGTTTTTT | few | TRBJ2-2 | TRBD1 | TRBV12-5
CASSPTDRKDTQYF | TGCGCCAGCAGCCCGACTGACAGGAAAGATACGCAGTATTTT | NA | TRBJ2-3 | NA | TRBV5-1
CATSGQGTNYGYTF | TGTGCCACCAGTGGTCAGGGGACGAACTATGGCTACACCTTC | NA | TRBJ1-2 | NA | TRBV24-1
CASSYTGLAEAFF | TGTGCCAGCTCGTACACAGGGCTTGCTGAAGCTTTCTTT | NA | TRBJ1-1 | NA | TRBV18
CASSQASETGELFF | TGTGCCAGCAGCCAAGCTAGCGAAACCGGGGAGCTGTTTTTT | NA | TRBJ2-2 | NA | TRBV4-2
CASSSGLAGGEQYF | TGTGCCAGCAGTTCGGGACTAGCGGGAGGCGAGCAGTACTTC | NA | TRBJ2-7 | TRBD2 | TRBV6-2/TRBV6-3
CASSSGVGANVLTF | TGTGCCAGCAGCTCAGGGGTTGGGGCCAACGTCCTGACTTTC | NA | TRBJ2-6 | NA | TRBV5-4
CASSLAGSDRDSYEQYF | TGCGCCAGCAGCTTGGCCGGAAGTGACAGGGACTCCTACGAGCAGTACTTC | NA | TRBJ2-7 | TRBD1 | TRBV5-1
CASSLVGGSTDTQYF | TGCGCCAGCAGCTTGGTGGGGGGTAGCACAGATACGCAGTATTTT | NA | TRBJ2-3 | NA | TRBV5-1
CASSPGQLLSGNTIYF | TGTGCCAGCAGTCCGGGACAGCTCCTCTCTGGAAACACCATATATTTT | once | TRBJ1-3 | TRBD1 | TRBV28
CASTLQGSETQYF | TGTGCCAGCACCCTGCAGGGTTCGGAGACCCAGTACTTC | NA | TRBJ2-5 | NA | TRBV6-5
CASSPGQGDGYTF | TGTGCCAGCAGCCCGGGACAGGGGGACGGCTACACCTTC | NA | TRBJ1-2 | TRBD1 | TRBV5-4
CASSLRGSHNEQFF | TGTGCCAGCAGCTTAAGGGGCTCCCACAATGAGCAGTTCTTC | NA | TRBJ2-1 | NA | TRBV7-9
CASSHPPAGAVGRETQYF | TGTGCCAGCAGCCATCCCCCAGCGGGAGCCGTGGGACGAGAGACCCAGTACTTC | NA | TRBJ2-5 | TRBD2 | TRBV3-1/TRBV3-2
CASGDYFPHEQYF | TGTGCCAGCGGTGACTACTTCCCCCACGAGCAGTACTTC | NA | TRBJ2-7 | NA | TRBV12-3/TRBV12-4
CASSLVLAGESSYNEQFF | TGTGCCAGCAGCTTAGTACTAGCGGGAGAGAGCTCCTACAATGAGCAGTTCTTC | NA | TRBJ2-1 | TRBD2 | TRBV11-2
CASSDGLPDYGYTF | TGTGCCAGCAGCGACGGACTACCAGACTATGGCTACACCTTC | NA | TRBJ1-2 | NA | TRBV9
CASSPALSGSSDTQYF | TGCGCCAGCAGCCCGGCCCTTAGCGGGAGTTCAGATACGCAGTATTTT | NA | TRBJ2-3 | TRBD2 | TRBV5-1
CASSNAGGFSEETQYF | TGTGCCAGCAGCAATGCGGGAGGGTTTTCAGAGGAGACCCAGTACTTC | NA | TRBJ2-5 | NA | TRBV21-1
CASSERGSPDGYTF | TGTGCCAGCAGTGAGAGAGGGTCTCCCGATGGCTACACCTTC | NA | TRBJ1-2 | NA | TRBV2
CASSSAGNTEAFF | TGTGCCAGCAGCTCCGCGGGGAACACTGAAGCTTTCTTT | NA | TRBJ1-1 | NA | TRBV7-9
CASSPSGSNEQFF | TGTGCCAGCAGCCCAAGCGGAAGCAATGAGCAGTTCTTC | NA | TRBJ2-1 | NA | TRBV11-3
CASSQETRDRAEQYF | TGCGCCAGCAGCCAAGAAACGAGGGACAGGGCCGAGCAGTACTTC | NA | TRBJ2-7 | TRBD1 | TRBV4-3
CATSDLLALEQFF | TGTGCCACCAGTGACTTACTAGCTCTTGAGCAGTTCTTC | NA | TRBJ2-1 | NA | TRBV24-1
CASSSVSRLGTEAFF | TGTGCCAGCAGCTCTGTGAGTCGTCTCGGCACTGAAGCTTTCTTT | NA | TRBJ1-1 | NA | TRBV7-8
CASSPTGNNSPLHF | TGTGCCAGCAGCCCGACAGGGAATAATTCACCCCTCCACTTT | NA | TRBJ1-6 | TRBD1 | TRBV9
CAISESPSGTRFF | TGTGCCATCAGTGAGTCCCCTAGCGGGACACGGTTCTTC | NA | TRBJ2-1 | TRBD2 | TRBV10-3
CASSSGLGRATGELFF | TGTGCCAGCAGCTCGGGGCTCGGGAGAGCCACCGGGGAGCTGTTTTTT | NA | TRBJ2-2 | NA | TRBV11-2
CASSSTGGSYEQYF | TGCGCCAGCAGCTCGACAGGGGGAAGCTACGAGCAGTACTTC | NA | TRBJ2-7 | TRBD1 | TRBV5-1
CASSQPTRNTEAFF | TGCGCCAGCAGCCAACCTACGAGGAACACTGAAGCTTTCTTT | NA | TRBJ1-1 | NA | TRBV4-1
CASSSGTSGSGEQFF | TGTGCCAGCAGTTCCGGGACTAGCGGGAGTGGTGAGCAGTTCTTC | NA | TRBJ2-1 | TRBD2 | TRBV6-5
CATSRDPPDDSNQPQHF | TGTGCCACCAGCAGAGATCCCCCAGATGATAGCAATCAGCCCCAGCATTTT | NA | TRBJ1-5 | NA | TRBV15
CAGWTGWREKLFF | TGCGCCGGGTGGACAGGGTGGAGGGAAAAACTGTTTTTT | NA | TRBJ1-4 | TRBD1 | TRBV5-1
CASSQLEQGAYEQYF | TGCGCCAGCAGCCAACTGGAGCAGGGGGCCTACGAGCAGTACTTC | NA | TRBJ2-7 | TRBD1 | TRBV4-1
CASSADRMITEAFF | TGCGCCAGCAGCGCGGACAGGATGATTACTGAAGCTTTCTTT | NA | TRBJ1-1 | TRBD1 | TRBV5-1
CASSDRTGRITNTEAFF | TGTGCCAGCAGTGACAGGACAGGGAGAATAACGAACACTGAAGCTTTCTTT | NA | TRBJ1-1 | TRBD1 | TRBV2
CASRPWQGNTDTQYF | TGTGCCAGCAGACCGTGGCAGGGGAACACAGATACGCAGTATTTT | NA | TRBJ2-3 | NA | TRBV27
CASSLISASSGNTIYF | TGTGCCAGCAGCTTGATCAGCGCGAGCTCTGGAAACACCATATATTTT | NA | TRBJ1-3 | NA | TRBV5-5
CASSAQAGADTQYF | TGTGCCAGCAGCGCCCAGGCGGGGGCAGATACGCAGTATTTT | NA | TRBJ2-3 | TRBD2 | TRBV5-5
CASSEVTEAFF | TGTGCCAGCAGTGAAGTAACTGAAGCTTTCTTT | NA | TRBJ1-1 | NA | TRBV25-1
CASAKTSQRTQYF | TGTGCCAGCGCCAAAACGTCCCAGCGGACCCAGTACTTC | NA | TRBJ2-5 | NA | TRBV12-3/TRBV12-4
CASSRGGNSPLHF | TGTGCCAGCAGTCGCGGGGGGAATTCACCCCTCCACTTT | NA | TRBJ1-6 | NA | TRBV9
CASSSRLGQGDYGYTF | TGTGCCAGCAGCTCCCGATTGGGACAGGGTGACTATGGCTACACCTTC | NA | TRBJ1-2 | TRBD1 | TRBV11-2
CASSYSPTGELFF | TGTGCCAGCAGTTACTCCCCGACCGGGGAGCTGTTTTTT | NA | TRBJ2-2 | NA | TRBV6-2/TRBV6-3
CATSDQGSGTDTQYF | TGTGCCACCAGTGACCAGGGATCGGGCACAGATACGCAGTATTTT | NA | TRBJ2-3 | NA | TRBV24-1
CASSERQGARNTEAFF | TGTGCCAGCAGCGAAAGACAGGGGGCGAGGAACACTGAAGCTTTCTTT | once | TRBJ1-1 | TRBD1 | TRBV6-4
CASGRPTGYGYTF | TGTGCCAGCGGACGACCGACAGGCTATGGCTACACCTTC | NA | TRBJ1-2 | NA | TRBV28